This T cell receptor (beta chain) was recovered during a study of CD8 T cells in ankylosing spondylitis. The V gene end was trimmed by 5 bases and the J gene end by 4 bases; junction bases not matched to a gene: 7. The CDR3 has 14 amino acids. This clonotype was picked up many times. Its antigen is not identified. TCRdb used MiXCR to reprocess the 5' RACE reads, holding one entry per CDR3 protein. The profile shows roughly 160,000 distinct CDR3 sequences, around a tenth of them singletons. General study points: Disease-linked clones bore a CD8+ phenotype and were relatively rare in peripheral blood.

The clonotype comes from a male donor with ankylosing spondylitis or in good health (not recorded which). The sequenced sample consisted of blood, either unsorted or a sorted T cell fraction (not recorded which). The rearrangement joins TRBV12-3 or TRBV12-4 to TRBJ2-7; 8 bases are a match to TRBD2. CDR3 in amino acids: CASSDNREGYEQYF. CDR3 nucleotides: TGTGCCAGCAGTGATAACCGGGAGGGGTACGAGCAGTACTTC.